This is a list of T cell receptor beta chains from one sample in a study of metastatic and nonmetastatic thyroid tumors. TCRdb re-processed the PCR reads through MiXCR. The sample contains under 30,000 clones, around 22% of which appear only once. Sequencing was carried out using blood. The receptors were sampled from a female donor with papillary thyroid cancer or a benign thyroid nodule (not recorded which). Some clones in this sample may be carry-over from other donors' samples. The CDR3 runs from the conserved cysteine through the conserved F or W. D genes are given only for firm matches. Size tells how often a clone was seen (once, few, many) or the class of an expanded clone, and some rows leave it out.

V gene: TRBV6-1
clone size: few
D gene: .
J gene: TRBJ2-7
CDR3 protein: CASLSGGAYF
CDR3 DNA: TGTGCCAGCCTGTCAGGGGGGGCGTACTTC

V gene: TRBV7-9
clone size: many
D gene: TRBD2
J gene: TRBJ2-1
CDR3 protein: CASSLGTSGNYNEQFF
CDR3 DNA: TGTGCCAGCAGCTTGGGGACTAGCGGGAACTACAATGAGCAGTTCTTC

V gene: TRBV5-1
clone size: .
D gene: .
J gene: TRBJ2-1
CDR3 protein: CANSWVRTREQFF
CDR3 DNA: TGCGCCAACAGCTGGGTCCGGACAAGGGAGCAGTTCTTC

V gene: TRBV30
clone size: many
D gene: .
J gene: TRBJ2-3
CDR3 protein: CAWSRGRGDTQYF
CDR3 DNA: TGTGCCTGGAGTAGAGGGCGCGGAGATACGCAGTATTTT

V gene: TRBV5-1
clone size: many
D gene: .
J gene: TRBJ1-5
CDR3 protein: CASSLAFAVTVRCWPQHF
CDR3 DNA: TGCGCCAGCAGCTTGGCCTTTGCGGTGACAGTACGCTGCTGGCCCCAGCATTTT

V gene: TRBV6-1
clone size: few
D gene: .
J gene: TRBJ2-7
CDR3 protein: CASNRGGLQQYF
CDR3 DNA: TGTGCCAGCAACCGTGGAGGATTGCAGCAGTACTTC

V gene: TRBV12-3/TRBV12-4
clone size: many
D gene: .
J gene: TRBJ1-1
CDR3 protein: CASSFGGPNTEAFF
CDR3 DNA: TGTGCCAGCAGTTTCGGGGGACCGAACACTGAAGCTTTCTTT

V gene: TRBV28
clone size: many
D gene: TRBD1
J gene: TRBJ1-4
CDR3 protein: CASSPTGVGANEKLFF
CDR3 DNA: TGTGCCAGCAGTCCTACAGGGGTAGGGGCTAATGAAAAACTGTTTTTT

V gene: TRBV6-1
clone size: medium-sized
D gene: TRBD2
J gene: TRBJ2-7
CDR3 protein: CASSPTLASGRHEQYF
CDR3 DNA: TGTGCCAGCAGCCCGACCTTGGCTAGCGGGAGACACGAGCAGTACTTC

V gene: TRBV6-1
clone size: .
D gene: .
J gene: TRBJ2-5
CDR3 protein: CASIPLRGTQYF
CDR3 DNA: TGTGCCAGCATCCCACTTCGGGGTACCCAGTACTTC

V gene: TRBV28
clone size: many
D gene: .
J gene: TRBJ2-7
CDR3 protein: CASSATAAYEQYF
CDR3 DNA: TGTGCCAGCAGTGCAACCGCAGCCTACGAGCAGTACTTC

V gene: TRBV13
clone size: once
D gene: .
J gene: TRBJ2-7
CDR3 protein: CASSGSRGTSYEQYF
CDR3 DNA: TGTGCCAGCAGCGGAAGCCGAGGGACCTCCTACGAGCAGTACTTC

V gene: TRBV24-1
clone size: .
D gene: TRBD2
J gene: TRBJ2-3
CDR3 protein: CATIYSNGLGTDTQYF
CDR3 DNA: TGTGCCACCATTTATTCTAATGGACTAGGCACAGATACGCAGTATTTT